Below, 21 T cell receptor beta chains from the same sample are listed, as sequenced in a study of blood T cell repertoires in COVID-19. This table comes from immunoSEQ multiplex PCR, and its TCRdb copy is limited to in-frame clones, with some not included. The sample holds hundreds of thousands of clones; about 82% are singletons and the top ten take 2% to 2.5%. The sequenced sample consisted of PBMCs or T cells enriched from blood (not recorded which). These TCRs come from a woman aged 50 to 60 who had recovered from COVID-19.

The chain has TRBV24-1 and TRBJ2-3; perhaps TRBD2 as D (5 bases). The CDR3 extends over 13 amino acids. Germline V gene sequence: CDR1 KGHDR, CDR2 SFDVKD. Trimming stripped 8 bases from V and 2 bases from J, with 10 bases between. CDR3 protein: CATTGRSTDTQYF. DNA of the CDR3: TGTGCCACCACGGGGAGATCCACAGATACGCAGTATTTT.

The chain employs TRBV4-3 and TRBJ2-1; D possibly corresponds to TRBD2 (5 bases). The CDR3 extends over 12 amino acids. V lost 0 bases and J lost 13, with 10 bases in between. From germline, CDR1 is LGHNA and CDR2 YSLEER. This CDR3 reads CASSQDRGIQFF. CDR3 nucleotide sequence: TGCGCCAGCAGCCAAGATAGAGGGATACAGTTCTTC.

The CDR3 DNA reads as TGTGCCAGCAGTTATCGAGGGGGAGCTTTCTTT. This sequence encodes CASSYRGGAFF. V gene TRBV6-5 combines with J gene TRBJ1-1; D might be TRBD1 (6 bases). The V end was cut by 3 bases, the J end by 10 bases, with 9 bases between. In germline, CDR1 is MNHEY, CDR2 SVGAGI. This CDR3 comprises 11 residues.

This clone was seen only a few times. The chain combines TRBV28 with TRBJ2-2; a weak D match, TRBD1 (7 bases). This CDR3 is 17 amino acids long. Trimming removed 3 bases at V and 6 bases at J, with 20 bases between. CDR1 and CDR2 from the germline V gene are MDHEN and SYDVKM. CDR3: CASSFPRGERFAGELFF. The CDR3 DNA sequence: TGTGCCAGCAGTTTCCCCAGGGGGGAGCGATTCGCCGGGGAGCTGTTTTTT.

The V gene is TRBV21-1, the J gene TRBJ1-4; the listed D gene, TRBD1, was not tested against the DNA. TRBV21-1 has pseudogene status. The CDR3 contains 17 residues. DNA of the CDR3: TGTGCCAGCAGCAGAAAAACCAGGGATCCTACTAATGAAAAACTGTTTTTT. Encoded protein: CASSRKTRDPTNEKLFF.

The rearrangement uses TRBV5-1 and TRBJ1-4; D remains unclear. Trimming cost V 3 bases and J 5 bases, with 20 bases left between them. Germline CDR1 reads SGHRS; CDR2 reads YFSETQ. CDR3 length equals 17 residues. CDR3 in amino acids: CASSSSPREIINEKLFF. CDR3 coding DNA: TGCGCCAGCAGCTCTTCCCCCCGGGAAATCATAAATGAAAAACTGTTTTTT. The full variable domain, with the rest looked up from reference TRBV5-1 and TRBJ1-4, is KAGVTQTPRYLIKTRGQQVTLSCSPISGHRSVSWYQQTPGQGLQFLFEYFSETQRNKGNFPGRFSGRQFSNSRSEMNVSTLELGDSALYLCASSSSPREIINEKLFFGSGTQLSVL.

This CDR3 reads CASSYFLGGFNYGYTF. The CDR3, as DNA: TGTGCCAGCAGTTACTTCCTCGGGGGATTTAACTATGGCTACACCTTC. The rearrangement links TRBV6-2 or TRBV6-3 to TRBJ1-2; possible D gene TRBD1, 5 bases. Trimming removed 1 base at V and 1 base at J, with 13 bases between. Germline CDR1 and CDR2: MNHEY and SVGEGT. The CDR3 length is 16 residues.

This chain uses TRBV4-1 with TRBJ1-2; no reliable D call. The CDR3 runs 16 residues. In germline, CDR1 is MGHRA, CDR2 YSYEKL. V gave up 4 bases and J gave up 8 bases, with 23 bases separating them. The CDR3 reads CASSREPGPLLWGYTF. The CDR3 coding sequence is TGCGCCAGCAGCCGGGAGCCCGGGCCCCTCCTATGGGGCTACACCTTC.

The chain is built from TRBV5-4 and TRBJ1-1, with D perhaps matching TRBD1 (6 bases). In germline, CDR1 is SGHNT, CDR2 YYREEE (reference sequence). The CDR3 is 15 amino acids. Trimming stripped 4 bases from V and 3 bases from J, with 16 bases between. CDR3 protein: CASSAHRDRYTEAFF. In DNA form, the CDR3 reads TGTGCCAGCAGCGCCCACAGGGACCGCTACACTGAAGCTTTCTTT.

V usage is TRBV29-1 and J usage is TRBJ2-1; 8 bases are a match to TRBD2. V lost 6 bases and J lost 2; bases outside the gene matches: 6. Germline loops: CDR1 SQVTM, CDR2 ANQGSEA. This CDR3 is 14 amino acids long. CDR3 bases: TGCAGCGTAATAGCGGGACGGCCCTACAATGAGCAGTTCTTC. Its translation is CSVIAGRPYNEQFF.

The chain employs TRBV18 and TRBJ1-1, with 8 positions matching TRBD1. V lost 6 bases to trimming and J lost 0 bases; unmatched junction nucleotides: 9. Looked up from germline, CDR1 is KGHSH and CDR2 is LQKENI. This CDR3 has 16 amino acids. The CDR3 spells CASSPKTGVMNTEAFF. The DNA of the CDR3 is TGTGCCAGCTCCCCTAAGACAGGGGTAATGAACACTGAAGCTTTCTTT.

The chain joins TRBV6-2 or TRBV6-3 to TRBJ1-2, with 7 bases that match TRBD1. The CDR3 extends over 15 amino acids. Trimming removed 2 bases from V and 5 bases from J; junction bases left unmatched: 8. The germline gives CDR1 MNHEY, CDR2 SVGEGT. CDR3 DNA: TGTGCCAGCAGTTACACCCCGGGACAGACTTATGGCTACACCTTC. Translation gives CASSYTPGQTYGYTF.

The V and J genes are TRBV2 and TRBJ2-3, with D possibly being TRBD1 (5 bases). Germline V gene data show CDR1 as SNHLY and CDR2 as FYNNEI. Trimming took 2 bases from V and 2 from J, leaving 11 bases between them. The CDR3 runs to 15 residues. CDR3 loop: CASSETLTATDTQYF. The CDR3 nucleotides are TGTGCCAGCAGTGAAACCTTGACAGCCACAGATACGCAGTATTTT.

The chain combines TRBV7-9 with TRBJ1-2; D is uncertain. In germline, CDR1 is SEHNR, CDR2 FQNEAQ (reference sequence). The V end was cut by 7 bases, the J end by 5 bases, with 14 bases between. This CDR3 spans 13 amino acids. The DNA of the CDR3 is TGTGCCAGCACTTCTCCCCCCTCGTATGGCTACACCTTC. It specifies CASTSPPSYGYTF.

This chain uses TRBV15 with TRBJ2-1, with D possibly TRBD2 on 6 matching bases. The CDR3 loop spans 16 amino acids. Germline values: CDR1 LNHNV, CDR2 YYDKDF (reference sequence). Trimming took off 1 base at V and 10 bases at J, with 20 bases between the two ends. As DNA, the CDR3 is TGTGCCACCAGCAGAGGGCTCGGGCGGGAAGTACTGGAGCAGTTCTTC. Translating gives CATSRGLGREVLEQFF.

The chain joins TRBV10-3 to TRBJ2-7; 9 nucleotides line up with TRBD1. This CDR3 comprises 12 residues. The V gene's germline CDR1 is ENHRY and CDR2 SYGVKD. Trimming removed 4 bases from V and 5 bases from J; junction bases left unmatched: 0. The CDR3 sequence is CAISGTGDEQYF. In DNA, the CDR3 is TGTGCCATCAGTGGGACAGGGGACGAGCAGTACTTC.

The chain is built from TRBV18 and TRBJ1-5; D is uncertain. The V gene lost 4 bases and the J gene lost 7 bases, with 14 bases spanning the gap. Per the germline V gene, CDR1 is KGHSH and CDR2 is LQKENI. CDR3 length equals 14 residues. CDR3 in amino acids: CASSRTAVEQPQHF. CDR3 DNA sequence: TGTGCCAGCTCACGTACAGCGGTAGAGCAGCCCCAGCATTTT.

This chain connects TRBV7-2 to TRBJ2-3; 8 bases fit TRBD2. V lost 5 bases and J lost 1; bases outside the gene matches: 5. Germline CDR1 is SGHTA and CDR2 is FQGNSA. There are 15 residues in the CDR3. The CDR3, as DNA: TGTGCCAGCAGCCTGACTAGCGCCGGCACAGATACGCAGTATTTT. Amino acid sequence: CASSLTSAGTDTQYF.

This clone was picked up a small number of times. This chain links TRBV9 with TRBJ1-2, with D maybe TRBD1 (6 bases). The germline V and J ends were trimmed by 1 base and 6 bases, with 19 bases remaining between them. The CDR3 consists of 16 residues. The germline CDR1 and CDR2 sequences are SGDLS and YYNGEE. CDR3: CASSVSPLGQFDGYTF. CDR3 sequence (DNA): TGTGCCAGCAGCGTAAGTCCCCTAGGACAGTTCGATGGCTACACCTTC.

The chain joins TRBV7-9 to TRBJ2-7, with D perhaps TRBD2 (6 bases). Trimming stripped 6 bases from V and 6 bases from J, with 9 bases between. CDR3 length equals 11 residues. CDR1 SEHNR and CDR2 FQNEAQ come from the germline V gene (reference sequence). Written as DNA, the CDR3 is TGTGCCAGCAGAGGAGGGGCCGAGCAGTACTTC. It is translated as CASRGGAEQYF.

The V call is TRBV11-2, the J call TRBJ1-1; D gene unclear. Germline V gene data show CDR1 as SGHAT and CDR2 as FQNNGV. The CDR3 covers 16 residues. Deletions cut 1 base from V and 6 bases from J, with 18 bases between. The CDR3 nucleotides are TGTGCCAGCAGCTTAGGGAAGCTAGTACGGTTCTCTGAAGCTTTCTTT. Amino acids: CASSLGKLVRFSEAFF.